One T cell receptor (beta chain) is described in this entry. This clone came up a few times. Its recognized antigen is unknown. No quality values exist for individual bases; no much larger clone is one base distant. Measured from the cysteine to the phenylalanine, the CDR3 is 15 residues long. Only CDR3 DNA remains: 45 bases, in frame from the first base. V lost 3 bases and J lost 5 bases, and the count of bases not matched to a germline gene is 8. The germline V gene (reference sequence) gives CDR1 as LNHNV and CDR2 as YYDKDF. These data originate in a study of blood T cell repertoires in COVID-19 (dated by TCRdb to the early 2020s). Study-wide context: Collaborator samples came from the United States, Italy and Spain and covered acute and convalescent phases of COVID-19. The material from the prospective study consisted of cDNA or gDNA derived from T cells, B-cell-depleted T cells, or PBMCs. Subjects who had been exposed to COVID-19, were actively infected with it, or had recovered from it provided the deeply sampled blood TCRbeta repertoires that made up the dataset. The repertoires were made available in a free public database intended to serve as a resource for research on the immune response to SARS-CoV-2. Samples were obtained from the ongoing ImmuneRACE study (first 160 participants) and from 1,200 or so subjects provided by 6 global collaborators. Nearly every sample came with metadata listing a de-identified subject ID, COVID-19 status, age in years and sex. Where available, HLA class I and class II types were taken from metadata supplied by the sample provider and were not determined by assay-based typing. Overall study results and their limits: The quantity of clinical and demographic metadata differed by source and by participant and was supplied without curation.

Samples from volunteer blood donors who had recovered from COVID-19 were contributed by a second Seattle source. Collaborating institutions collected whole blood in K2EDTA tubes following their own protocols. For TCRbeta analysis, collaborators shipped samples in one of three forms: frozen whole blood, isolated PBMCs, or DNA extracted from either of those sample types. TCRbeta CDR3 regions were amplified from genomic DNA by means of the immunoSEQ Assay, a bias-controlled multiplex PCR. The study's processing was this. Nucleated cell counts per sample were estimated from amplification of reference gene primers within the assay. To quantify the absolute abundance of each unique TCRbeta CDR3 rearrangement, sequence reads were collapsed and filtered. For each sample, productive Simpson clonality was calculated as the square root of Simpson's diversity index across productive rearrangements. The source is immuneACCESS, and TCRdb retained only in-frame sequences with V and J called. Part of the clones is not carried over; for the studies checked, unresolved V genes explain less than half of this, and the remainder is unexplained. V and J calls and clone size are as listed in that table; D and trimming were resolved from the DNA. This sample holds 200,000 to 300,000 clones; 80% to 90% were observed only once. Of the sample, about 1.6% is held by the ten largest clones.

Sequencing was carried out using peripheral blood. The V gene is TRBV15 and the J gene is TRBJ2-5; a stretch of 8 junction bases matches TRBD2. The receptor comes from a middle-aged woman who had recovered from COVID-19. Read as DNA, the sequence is TGTGCCACCAGCAGGGAGACTAGCGTCAGGGAGACCCAGTACTTC. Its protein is CATSRETSVRETQYF.